This T cell receptor (beta chain) derives from a study of long-term antiretroviral therapy in people with HIV. CDR1 and CDR2 from the germline V gene are SGHTA and FQGTGA. The V and J ends lost 1 base and 0 bases respectively, with 4 bases between them. This CDR3 region has 13 residues. The authors ran the immunoSEQ assay, v3.0, at survey level. Assay used: immunoSEQ multiplex PCR; TCRdb lists only in-frame clones, some missing. The sample lists approximately 15,000 clones, about 88% seen once, with approximately 12% in the top ten. This clone was seen a few times. This clonotype was obtained from a man aged 45-60 years with HIV. The chain employs TRBV7-3 and TRBJ2-7; D is undetermined. The sample here was unsorted PBMCs, taken 6.9 years after starting antiretroviral therapy. CDR3 protein: CASSLNPSYEQYF. DNA for the CDR3: TGTGCCAGCAGCTTAAATCCCTCCTACGAGCAGTACTTC.